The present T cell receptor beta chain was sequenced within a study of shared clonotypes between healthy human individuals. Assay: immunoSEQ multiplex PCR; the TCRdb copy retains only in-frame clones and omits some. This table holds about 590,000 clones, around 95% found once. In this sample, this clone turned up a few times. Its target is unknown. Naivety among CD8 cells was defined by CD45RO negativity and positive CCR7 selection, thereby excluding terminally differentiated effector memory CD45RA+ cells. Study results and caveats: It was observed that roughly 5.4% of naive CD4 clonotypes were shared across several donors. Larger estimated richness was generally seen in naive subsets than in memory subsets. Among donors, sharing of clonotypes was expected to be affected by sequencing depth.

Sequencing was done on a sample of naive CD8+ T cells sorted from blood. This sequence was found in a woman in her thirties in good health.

The CDR3 loop reads CASSMWGRAAYNEQFF. CDR3 sequence (DNA): TGTGCCAGTAGTATGTGGGGTCGAGCTGCCTACAATGAGCAGTTCTTC. The chain joins TRBV19 to TRBJ2-1; D is ambiguous. The length of the CDR3 is 16 residues. CDR1 and CDR2 from the germline V gene are LNHDA and SQIVND (reference sequence). The V and J ends lost 3 bases and 2 bases respectively, with 14 bases between them.